Shown below are 30 T cell receptor beta chains from a single sample sequenced in a study of radiotherapy plus CTLA-4 blockade in lung cancer. Some clones are missing from TCRdb's copy, which holds only in-frame ones; the method was immunoSEQ multiplex PCR. The data contain 39,000 or so clones, over 65% of them seen just once; the ten biggest clones take up 8.5% to 9%. Sequencing used peripheral blood, obtained from a patient treated with radiotherapy plus ipilimumab. Every receptor here comes from a human donor with non-small cell lung cancer who had stable disease on radiotherapy plus ipilimumab.

This chain connects TRBV5-6 to TRBJ1-5; 8 bases match TRBD1. CDR3 length equals 16 residues. In germline, CDR1 is SGHDT, CDR2 YYEEEE. The trim removed 1 base at V and 1 base at J, leaving 4 bases unmatched. CDR3 bases: TGTGCCAGCAGCTTGACAGGGGGATCCAGCAATCAGCCCCAGCATTTT. It yields the protein CASSLTGGSSNQPQHF.

In its sample, this clone was seen a few times. This chain links TRBV18 with TRBJ1-1, with D unresolved. Germline CDR1 KGHSH, CDR2 LQKENI. V lost 6 bases and J 1 base, leaving 15 bases between the germline ends. The CDR3 has 15 residues. CDR3 amino acids: CASSPLAGGNTEAFF. CDR3 coding DNA: TGTGCCAGCTCCCCTCTGGCGGGTGGGAACACTGAAGCTTTCTTT.

V and J are TRBV5-5 and TRBJ1-1, with a tentative D call TRBD1 (5 bases). CDR1 is SGHKS and CDR2 is YYEKEE in the germline V gene (reference sequence). The length of the CDR3 is 13 residues. The ends were cut back, 3 bases at V and 7 bases at J, with 13 bases in the middle. The CDR3 DNA reads TGTGCCAGCAGCTGGGGACCGGACGATGAAGCTTTCTTT. Its translation is CASSWGPDDEAFF.

The genes are TRBV5-1 and TRBJ1-1; the D gene is possibly TRBD1 (5 bases). This CDR3 comprises 14 residues. Germline CDR1 and CDR2: SGHRS and YFSETQ. V was trimmed by 4 bases and J by 2 bases, leaving 12 bases between them. The CDR3 loop is CASSPGLINTEAFF. CDR3 DNA: TGCGCCAGCAGCCCGGGACTCATTAACACTGAAGCTTTCTTT.

The J gene is TRBJ1-1, the V gene TRBV4-1; D remains ambiguous. There are 13 residues in the CDR3. In germline, CDR1 is MGHRA, CDR2 YSYEKL. Trimming removed 0 bases from V and 2 bases from J, with 4 bases in between. CDR3 in amino acids: CASSQDRNTEAFF. The DNA of the CDR3 is TGCGCCAGCAGCCAAGACAGAAACACTGAAGCTTTCTTT.

The chain recombines TRBV5-4 with TRBJ2-1; D gene unclear. This CDR3 has 13 amino acids. The V and J ends lost 0 bases and 4 bases respectively, with 5 bases between them. Germline V gene sequence: CDR1 SGHNT, CDR2 YYREEE (reference sequence). The CDR3 DNA reads as TGTGCCAGCAGCTTGGCTACATACAATGAGCAGTTCTTC. Its protein is CASSLATYNEQFF.

The V call is TRBV28, the J call TRBJ2-6, with 9 nucleotides matching TRBD1. The CDR3 length is 15 residues. V lost 4 bases to trimming and J lost 2 bases; unmatched junction nucleotides: 0. CDR1 and CDR2 from the germline V gene are MDHEN and SYDVKM. CDR3 sequence: CASSWDRAGANVLTF. The CDR3 nucleotides are TGTGCCAGCAGTTGGGACAGGGCTGGGGCCAACGTCCTGACTTTC.

This chain uses TRBV18 with TRBJ2-3; TRBD2 aligns across 10 bases. Trimming took 3 bases from V and 3 from J; bases not matched to a gene: 6. The CDR3 runs 16 residues. Germline values: CDR1 KGHSH, CDR2 LQKENI. CDR3 bases: TGTGCCAGCTCACCGAGAGCGGGGGGGAGGACAGATACGCAGTATTTT. As protein: CASSPRAGGRTDTQYF. Combining the CDR3 with reference TRBV18 and TRBJ2-3 gives the whole variable domain NAGVMQNPRHLVRRRGQEARLRCSPMKGHSHVYWYRQLPEEGLKFMVYLQKENIIDESGMPKERFSAEFPKEGPSILRIQQVVRGDSAAYFCASSPRAGGRTDTQYFGPGTRLTVL.

The chain uses TRBV5-6 and TRBJ1-6, with D possibly TRBD1 on 6 matching bases. The CDR3 loop spans 16 amino acids. Germline V gives CDR1 SGHDT, CDR2 YYEEEE. The V end lost 3 bases, the J end lost 8 bases, and 18 bases lay between the germline ends. The CDR3 spells CASSWGEGDNYSPLHF. The CDR3 DNA reads as TGTGCCAGCAGCTGGGGGGAGGGGGACAACTATTCACCCCTCCACTTT.

This chain joins TRBV14 and TRBJ1-1; maybe TRBD1 (5 bases). V was clipped by 4 bases and J by 1 base, with 7 bases between them. This CDR3 region has 13 residues. Germline CDR1 is SGHDN and CDR2 is FVKESK. Here the CDR3 DNA reads TGTGCCAGCAGCCGGGGGGAGAACACTGAAGCTTTCTTT. It encodes CASSRGENTEAFF.

This chain uses TRBV6-5 with TRBJ1-2; D unclear. The CDR3 has 14 residues. Germline loops: CDR1 MNHEY, CDR2 SVGAGI. Between the trimmed V and J ends, which lost 2 bases and 5 bases, there was a span of 12 bases. CDR3 DNA sequence: TGTGCCAGCAGTTACACCGACGGCGTATATGGCTACACCTTC. This codes for CASSYTDGVYGYTF.

CDR3 sequence reads: CASSLTGGYLLSTDTQYF. CDR3 in DNA: TGTGCCAGCAGTTTAACAGGGGGCTACTTACTTAGCACAGATACGCAGTATTTT. This chain joins TRBV27 and TRBJ2-3, with 9 bases identical to TRBD1. CDR3 length equals 18 residues. Trimming removed 2 bases from V and 0 bases from J; junction bases left unmatched: 9. From germline, CDR1 is MNHEY and CDR2 SMNVEV (reference sequence).

The chain links TRBV10-1 to TRBJ1-4, with TRBD1 matching over 7 bases. V was pared by 6 bases and J by 4 bases, with 8 bases of the junction left unmatched. Germline assignment: CDR1 WNHNN and CDR2 SYGVQD (reference sequence). The CDR3 consists of 15 residues. CDR3 DNA: TGCGCCAGCAGCAGGGGGACAGCCTATAATGAAAAACTGTTTTTT. Amino acids: CASSRGTAYNEKLFF.

This chain uses TRBV19 with TRBJ1-1; D gene unclear. This CDR3 comprises 13 residues. Germline CDR1 is LNHDA and CDR2 is SQIVND (reference sequence). V was pared by 5 bases and J by 1 base, with 8 bases between. The CDR3 DNA reads as TGTGCCAGTAGTGTCGTAGCGAACACTGAAGCTTTCTTT. This gives the protein CASSVVANTEAFF.

This clone is judged medium-sized. The CDR3 region has the DNA TGTGCCAGCAGCCCCGCCAGGGCGAACACCGGGGAGCTGTTTTTT. This translates into CASSPARANTGELFF. V is TRBV6-6 and J is TRBJ2-2; perhaps TRBD1 as D (5 bases). Trimming took off 6 bases at V and 0 bases at J, with 11 bases between the two ends. Germline-derived CDR1 and CDR2 are MNHNY and SVGAGI (reference sequence). The CDR3 spans 15 residues.

This chain connects TRBV11-2 to TRBJ2-7; possibly TRBD2 for D (7 bases). The length of the CDR3 is 19 residues. Trimming left V 4 bases short and J 1 base short, with 26 bases between. CDR1 is SGHAT and CDR2 is FQNNGV in the germline V gene. CDR3: CASSSGTARTAGASYEQYV. Here the CDR3 DNA reads TGTGCCAGCAGCTCTGGAACGGCACGAACGGCGGGGGCTTCCTACGAGCAGTACGTC.

J is TRBJ1-6 and V is TRBV7-2; no clear D. CDR1 and CDR2 from the germline V gene are SGHTA and FQGNSA. V was clipped by 0 bases and J by 9 bases, with 18 bases between them. This CDR3 region has 17 residues. In nucleotides, the CDR3 is TGTGCCAGCAGCTTAGCGGAAACCGGTTTCCGTATTTCACCCCTCCACTTT. Its protein is CASSLAETGFRISPLHF.

This chain uses TRBV7-3 with TRBJ1-2; the D gene is possibly TRBD1 (5 bases). The germline gives CDR1 SGHTA, CDR2 FQGTGA. Between the trimmed V and J ends, which lost 4 bases and 5 bases, there was a span of 8 bases. CDR3 size: 12 residues. In nucleotides, the CDR3 is TGTGCCAGCAGCTCACAGGTATATGGCTACACCTTC. Translation gives CASSSQVYGYTF.

The chain uses TRBV6-1 and TRBJ2-7; D gene ambiguous. In germline, CDR1 is MNHNS, CDR2 SASEGT. The CDR3 covers 17 residues. The V end was cut by 4 bases, the J end by 0 bases, with 19 bases between. The CDR3: CASSGGGKATDSYEQYF. For the CDR3, the DNA is TGTGCCAGCAGTGGAGGTGGTAAGGCGACGGACTCCTACGAGCAGTACTTC.

V is TRBV27 and J is TRBJ1-1; possibly TRBD1 for D (6 bases). The CDR3 totals 14 residues. CDR1 MNHEY and CDR2 SMNVEV come from the germline V gene (reference sequence). V was clipped by 7 bases and J by 4 bases, with 16 bases between them. CDR3 nucleotides: TGTGCCAGCAAGGTGCAGGGGTATGGCACTGAAGCTTTCTTT. As protein: CASKVQGYGTEAFF.

This clone is termed medium-sized. The chain is built from TRBV6-4 and TRBJ1-2, with D uncertain. CDR3 length equals 13 residues. Trimming shortened V by 3 bases and J by 4 bases, and 9 bases separated the two germline ends. Germline V gene data show CDR1 as MRHNA and CDR2 as SNTAGT. The CDR3 spells CASSEGEAYGYTF. The CDR3 nucleotides are TGTGCCAGCAGTGAAGGCGAAGCCTATGGCTACACCTTC.

The V and J genes are TRBV5-1 and TRBJ2-7; 10 bases are shared with TRBD1. The CDR3 runs 14 residues. Trimming took 5 bases from V and 5 from J; bases not matched to a gene: 7. In germline, CDR1 is SGHRS, CDR2 YFSETQ. CDR3 in DNA: TGCGCCAGCAGAGATGGGACAGGGGTCGACGAGCAGTACTTC. Translation gives CASRDGTGVDEQYF.

This clone was counted between two and nine times. For the CDR3, the DNA is TGTGCCAGCAGGGGACAGGGTTCTGGAAACACCATATATTTT. It specifies CASRGQGSGNTIYF. V and J are TRBV6-5 and TRBJ1-3; 9 bases line up with TRBD1. The CDR3 totals 14 residues. J was trimmed by 1 base and V by 6 bases; bases with no gene match: 1. In germline, CDR1 is MNHEY, CDR2 SVGAGI.

The chain is built from TRBV6-6 and TRBJ2-2, with 9 bases lining up with TRBD1. The ends lost 5 bases at V and 7 bases at J; junction bases unmatched: 5. Germline CDR1 reads MNHNY; CDR2 reads SVGAGI (reference sequence). The CDR3 is 14 amino acids. CDR3 DNA: TGTGCCAGCAGTGGGGACAGGGTGGACGGGGAGCTGTTTTTT. Its translation: CASSGDRVDGELFF.

This clone was seen once. The V gene is TRBV5-5, the J gene TRBJ1-2; tentative D call: TRBD1 (6 bases). The CDR3 has 13 amino acids. V was shortened by 0 bases and J by 3 bases, with 6 bases between the two germline ends. Looked up from germline, CDR1 is SGHKS and CDR2 is YYEKEE (reference sequence). CDR3 in DNA: TGTGCCAGCAGCTTGGACAGGGACTATGGCTACACCTTC. Its protein is CASSLDRDYGYTF.

The chain combines TRBV18 with TRBJ2-7; no reliable D call. The CDR3 sequence is 14 residues long. Germline CDR1 and CDR2: KGHSH and LQKENI. The germline V and J ends were trimmed by 2 bases and 2 bases, with 10 bases remaining between them. The CDR3 protein is CASSPGSATYEQYV. The CDR3 DNA reads as TGTGCCAGCTCACCAGGGTCGGCGACCTACGAGCAGTACGTC.

In this sample, this clone turned up a few times. This sequence joins TRBV6-5 and TRBJ2-7; 7 nucleotides align to TRBD1. The junction had 5 bases not matched to a gene; V was cut back by 5 bases and J by 4 bases. The CDR3 spans 13 residues. CDR1 is MNHEY and CDR2 is SVGAGI in the germline V gene. DNA of the CDR3: TGTGCCAGCAGTCCAACAGGGGAGTACGAGCAGTACGTC. It is translated as CASSPTGEYEQYV.

Only a few counts were recorded for this clone. V and J are TRBV5-6 and TRBJ2-3; 8 bases agree with TRBD2. V lost 0 bases to trimming and J lost 4 bases; unmatched junction nucleotides: 13. This CDR3 is built from 18 residues. Germline V gives CDR1 SGHDT, CDR2 YYEEEE. CDR3 amino acids: CASSLGPSGGPASDTQYF. CDR3 sequence (DNA): TGTGCCAGCAGCTTGGGACCCAGCGGGGGTCCGGCGTCAGATACGCAGTATTTT.

This clone was detected once. This chain uses TRBV29-1 with TRBJ2-5; D gene ambiguous. V was shortened by 6 bases and J by 5 bases, with 13 bases between the two germline ends. The CDR3 loop spans 12 amino acids. CDR1 and CDR2 from the germline V gene are SQVTM and ANQGSEA. CDR3 nucleotides: TGCAGCGTCTGTGCTGAAGACGAGACCCAGTACTTC. Protein sequence: CSVCAEDETQYF.

The chain joins TRBV6-5 to TRBJ1-1, with D perhaps TRBD1 (6 bases). Germline loops: CDR1 MNHEY, CDR2 SVGAGI. This CDR3 spans 15 amino acids. Trimming cost V 4 bases and J 5 bases, with 17 bases left between them. The chain's CDR3 is CASSSADRLGTEAFF. The CDR3 coding sequence is TGTGCCAGCAGTTCCGCCGACAGGTTGGGGACTGAAGCTTTCTTT.